The rows below give T cell receptor beta chains drawn from one sample of a study of CD8+ T cells in alopecia areata. Assay: immunoSEQ multiplex PCR; the TCRdb copy retains only in-frame clones and omits some. The sample records fewer than 200,000 clones, just under 60% being singletons. The sequences come from CD4+ T cells sorted from blood, collected at week 0. These receptors originate from a human donor with alopecia areata. CDR3s leave out the opening cysteine and the closing phenylalanine or tryptophan. The order of the fields is D gene, V gene, J gene, clone size, CDR3 protein. A D gene is named only where the DNA matches it firmly. The size of a clone is reported for some rows only, either as once, few or many, or as a class for expanded clones.

d_call: NA; v_call: TRBV7-9; j_call: TRBJ1-1; clone_size: NA; cdr3_aa: ASSLFVGVPNTEAF
d_call: NA; v_call: TRBV7-2; j_call: TRBJ2-5; clone_size: NA; cdr3_aa: ASSLGGTQY
d_call: TRBD2; v_call: TRBV7-7; j_call: TRBJ2-5; clone_size: few; cdr3_aa: ASSPTWRGDQETQY
d_call: NA; v_call: TRBV11-2; j_call: TRBJ2-1; clone_size: NA; cdr3_aa: ASSPRTTSNEQF
d_call: TRBD1; v_call: TRBV7-8; j_call: TRBJ1-1; clone_size: NA; cdr3_aa: ASSEPLRGSTEAF
d_call: NA; v_call: TRBV19; j_call: TRBJ2-3; clone_size: NA; cdr3_aa: ASRHPGDTDTQY
d_call: NA; v_call: TRBV5-1; j_call: TRBJ1-4; clone_size: NA; cdr3_aa: ASSPDGRSEEKLF
d_call: NA; v_call: TRBV6-6; j_call: TRBJ1-2; clone_size: NA; cdr3_aa: ASSYGAGSYGYT
d_call: NA; v_call: TRBV7-2; j_call: TRBJ2-7; clone_size: few; cdr3_aa: ASSSTSVEYEQY
d_call: NA; v_call: TRBV30; j_call: TRBJ2-3; clone_size: NA; cdr3_aa: AWSARDTQY
d_call: NA; v_call: TRBV10-3; j_call: TRBJ1-2; clone_size: few; cdr3_aa: AISDTSYGYT
d_call: NA; v_call: TRBV29-1; j_call: TRBJ2-3; clone_size: NA; cdr3_aa: SVEPLTDTQY
d_call: NA; v_call: TRBV6-5; j_call: TRBJ2-7; clone_size: NA; cdr3_aa: ASSYSRTRAAYEQY
d_call: NA; v_call: TRBV2; j_call: TRBJ2-7; clone_size: NA; cdr3_aa: ASSLGQRRQY
d_call: NA; v_call: TRBV15; j_call: TRBJ1-2; clone_size: NA; cdr3_aa: ATSRDGGSFRKFYGYT
d_call: TRBD1; v_call: TRBV10-3; j_call: TRBJ2-7; clone_size: NA; cdr3_aa: AIHRGSYEQY
d_call: NA; v_call: TRBV30; j_call: TRBJ2-5; clone_size: NA; cdr3_aa: AWSVLGGAGETQY
d_call: NA; v_call: TRBV19; j_call: TRBJ2-5; clone_size: NA; cdr3_aa: ASSHQPPGMYQETQY
d_call: NA; v_call: TRBV9; j_call: TRBJ1-5; clone_size: NA; cdr3_aa: ASSVGEGMSNQPQH
d_call: NA; v_call: TRBV7-9; j_call: TRBJ1-5; clone_size: NA; cdr3_aa: ASSLDSSSNQPQH
d_call: TRBD1; v_call: TRBV6-1; j_call: TRBJ2-7; clone_size: NA; cdr3_aa: ASSENFDRGQEQY
d_call: NA; v_call: TRBV7-9; j_call: TRBJ2-7; clone_size: NA; cdr3_aa: ASGLGAGSYEQY
d_call: TRBD2; v_call: TRBV4-1; j_call: TRBJ2-3; clone_size: NA; cdr3_aa: ASSQGRGGSTDTQY
d_call: NA; v_call: TRBV18; j_call: TRBJ2-1; clone_size: once; cdr3_aa: ASSPDSAIQF
d_call: TRBD1; v_call: TRBV7-9; j_call: TRBJ1-2; clone_size: NA; cdr3_aa: ASSPDSGTGVSGYT
d_call: NA; v_call: TRBV9; j_call: TRBJ1-4; clone_size: NA; cdr3_aa: ASSVRTDEKLF
d_call: NA; v_call: TRBV5-1; j_call: TRBJ1-2; clone_size: NA; cdr3_aa: ASSLQEGYGYT
d_call: NA; v_call: TRBV7-3; j_call: TRBJ2-1; clone_size: NA; cdr3_aa: ASSLNSGRTPYNEQF
d_call: NA; v_call: TRBV27; j_call: TRBJ2-7; clone_size: NA; cdr3_aa: ASSSGYEQY
d_call: NA; v_call: TRBV13; j_call: TRBJ2-1; clone_size: NA; cdr3_aa: ASSLGGPRDNEQF
d_call: TRBD1; v_call: TRBV19; j_call: TRBJ1-5; clone_size: NA; cdr3_aa: ASTSGTGPLNQPQH
d_call: TRBD1; v_call: TRBV6-1; j_call: TRBJ1-2; clone_size: many; cdr3_aa: ASSLRGQGTYGYT
d_call: NA; v_call: TRBV15; j_call: TRBJ1-5; clone_size: many; cdr3_aa: ATSRDPGSNQPQH
d_call: TRBD1; v_call: TRBV4-2; j_call: TRBJ1-5; clone_size: few; cdr3_aa: ASSQVGTGIPQH
d_call: TRBD1; v_call: TRBV5-8; j_call: TRBJ1-1; clone_size: few; cdr3_aa: ASETGVGGAF
d_call: TRBD1; v_call: TRBV25-1; j_call: TRBJ1-1; clone_size: NA; cdr3_aa: ASIGQGSNTEAF
d_call: NA; v_call: TRBV29-1; j_call: TRBJ1-1; clone_size: NA; cdr3_aa: SVAYTEAF
d_call: NA; v_call: TRBV19; j_call: TRBJ1-2; clone_size: NA; cdr3_aa: ASSIIREGGYT
d_call: NA; v_call: TRBV18; j_call: TRBJ1-2; clone_size: NA; cdr3_aa: ASSPSGFGNYGYT
d_call: TRBD1; v_call: TRBV9; j_call: TRBJ1-2; clone_size: NA; cdr3_aa: ASKGQGLANVYGYT
d_call: TRBD1; v_call: TRBV7-2; j_call: TRBJ2-7; clone_size: few; cdr3_aa: ASSSRQGTHEQY
d_call: TRBD1; v_call: TRBV2; j_call: TRBJ2-3; clone_size: NA; cdr3_aa: ASRADRWGPDTQY
d_call: NA; v_call: TRBV28; j_call: TRBJ1-1; clone_size: NA; cdr3_aa: ASTSDTEAF
d_call: NA; v_call: TRBV7-3; j_call: TRBJ2-2; clone_size: NA; cdr3_aa: ASSLMGANTGELF
d_call: TRBD1; v_call: TRBV5-6; j_call: TRBJ1-6; clone_size: few; cdr3_aa: ASSLFIGQGAISPLH
d_call: TRBD2; v_call: TRBV29-1; j_call: TRBJ2-7; clone_size: few; cdr3_aa: SVGLQPGGGISYEQY
d_call: NA; v_call: TRBV5-6; j_call: TRBJ2-7; clone_size: NA; cdr3_aa: ASSLAAGSYEQY
d_call: TRBD1; v_call: TRBV10-3; j_call: TRBJ2-1; clone_size: NA; cdr3_aa: AIRNRGQQNEQF
d_call: NA; v_call: TRBV30; j_call: TRBJ2-7; clone_size: NA; cdr3_aa: AWSVRRRGEQY
d_call: NA; v_call: TRBV30; j_call: TRBJ1-1; clone_size: NA; cdr3_aa: AWDRMGTEAF
d_call: TRBD1; v_call: TRBV19; j_call: TRBJ1-2; clone_size: NA; cdr3_aa: ASSNLWTGGLNGYT
d_call: NA; v_call: TRBV6-5; j_call: TRBJ1-1; clone_size: NA; cdr3_aa: ASSPRSGRKAF
d_call: TRBD1; v_call: TRBV30; j_call: TRBJ1-2; clone_size: NA; cdr3_aa: AWREGTGTYGYT
d_call: NA; v_call: TRBV30; j_call: TRBJ1-6; clone_size: NA; cdr3_aa: AWAGQRNSPLH